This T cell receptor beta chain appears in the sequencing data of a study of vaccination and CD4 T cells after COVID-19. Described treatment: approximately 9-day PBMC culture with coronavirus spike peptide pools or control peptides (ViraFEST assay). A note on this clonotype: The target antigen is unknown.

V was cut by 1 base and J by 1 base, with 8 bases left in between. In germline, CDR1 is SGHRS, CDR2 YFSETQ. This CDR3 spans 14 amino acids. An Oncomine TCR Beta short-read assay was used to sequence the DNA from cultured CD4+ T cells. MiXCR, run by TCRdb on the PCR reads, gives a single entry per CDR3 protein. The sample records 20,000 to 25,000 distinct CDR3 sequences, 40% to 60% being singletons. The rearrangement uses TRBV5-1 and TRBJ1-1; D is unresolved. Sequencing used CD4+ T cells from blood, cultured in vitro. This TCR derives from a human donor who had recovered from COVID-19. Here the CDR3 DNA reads TGCGCCAGCAGCTTGCAGGCGACGAACACTGAAGCTTTCTTT. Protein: CASSLQATNTEAFF. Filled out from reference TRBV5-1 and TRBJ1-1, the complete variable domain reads KAGVTQTPRYLIKTRGQQVTLSCSPISGHRSVSWYQQTPGQGLQFLFEYFSETQRNKGNFPGRFSGRQFSNSRSEMNVSTLELGDSALYLCASSLQATNTEAFFGQGTRLTVV.